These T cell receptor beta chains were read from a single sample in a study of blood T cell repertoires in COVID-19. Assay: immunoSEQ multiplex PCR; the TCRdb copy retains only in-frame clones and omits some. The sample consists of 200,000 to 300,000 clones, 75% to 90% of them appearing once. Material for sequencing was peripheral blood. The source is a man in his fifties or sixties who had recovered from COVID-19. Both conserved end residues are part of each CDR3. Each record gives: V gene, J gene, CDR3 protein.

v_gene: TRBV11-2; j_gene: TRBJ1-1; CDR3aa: CASSFSGIGAEAFF
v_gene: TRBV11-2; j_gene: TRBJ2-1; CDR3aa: CASSPSFGGGEQFF
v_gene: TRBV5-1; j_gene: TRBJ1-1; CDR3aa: CASGLTVNTEAFF
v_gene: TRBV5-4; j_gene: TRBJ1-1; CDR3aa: CASSLAGGQKNTEAFF
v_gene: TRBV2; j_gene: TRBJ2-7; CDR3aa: CASLKERGQYEQYF
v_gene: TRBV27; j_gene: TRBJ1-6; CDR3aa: CASSFVGNNSPLHF
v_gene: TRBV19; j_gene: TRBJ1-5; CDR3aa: CASSSHRQGKGEQPQHF
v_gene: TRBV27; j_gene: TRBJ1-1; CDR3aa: CASSFGQGNTEAFF
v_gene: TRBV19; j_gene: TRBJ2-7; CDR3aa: CASSSGGTSGYEQYF
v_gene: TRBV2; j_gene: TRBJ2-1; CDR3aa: CASTPGQGRYYNEQFF
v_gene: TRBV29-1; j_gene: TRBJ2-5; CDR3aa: CSVVLAGGWETQYF
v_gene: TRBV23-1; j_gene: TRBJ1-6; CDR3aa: CASRQPRGSSYNSPLHF
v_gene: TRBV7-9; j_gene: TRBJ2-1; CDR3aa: CASSSTVQNEQFF
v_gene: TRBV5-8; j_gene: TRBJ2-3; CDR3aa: CASSLGLAVSTDTQYF
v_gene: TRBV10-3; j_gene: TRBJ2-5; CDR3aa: CAISTRETQYF
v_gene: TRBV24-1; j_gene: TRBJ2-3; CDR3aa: CATSDFTGTGITDTQYF
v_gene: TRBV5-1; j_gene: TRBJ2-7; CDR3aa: CASKTSGTTYEQYF
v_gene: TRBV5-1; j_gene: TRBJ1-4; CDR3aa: CASSKTATNEKLFF
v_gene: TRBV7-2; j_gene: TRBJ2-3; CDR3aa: CASSRTSGGADSTQYF
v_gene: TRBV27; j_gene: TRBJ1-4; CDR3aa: CASSLLLSDGKLFF
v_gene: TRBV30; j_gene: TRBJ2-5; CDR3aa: CAWSVPDPGQGDWETQYF
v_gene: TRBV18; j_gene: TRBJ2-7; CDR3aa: CASSSTGGSYEQYF
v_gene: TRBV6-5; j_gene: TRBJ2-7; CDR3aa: CASSGDREEYEQYF
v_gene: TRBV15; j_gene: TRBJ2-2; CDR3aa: CATSREMTWNTGELFF
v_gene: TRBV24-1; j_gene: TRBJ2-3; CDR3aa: CATRGQGAGDTQYF
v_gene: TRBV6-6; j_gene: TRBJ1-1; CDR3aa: CASSYLGTGRGTEAFF
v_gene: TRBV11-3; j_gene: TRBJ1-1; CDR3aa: CASSLVGAGTEAFF
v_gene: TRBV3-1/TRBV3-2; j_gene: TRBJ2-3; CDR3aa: CASSKQGNTDTQYF
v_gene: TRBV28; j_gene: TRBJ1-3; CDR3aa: CASGRGGNTIYF
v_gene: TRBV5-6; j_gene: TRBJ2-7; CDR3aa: CASTPRGPAEQYF
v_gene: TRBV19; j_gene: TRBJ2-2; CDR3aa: CASTSPGGHTGELFF
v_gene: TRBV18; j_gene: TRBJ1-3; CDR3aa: CASSPPRQGNTIYF
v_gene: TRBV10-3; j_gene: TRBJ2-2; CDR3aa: CAIAGLAGSNTGELFF